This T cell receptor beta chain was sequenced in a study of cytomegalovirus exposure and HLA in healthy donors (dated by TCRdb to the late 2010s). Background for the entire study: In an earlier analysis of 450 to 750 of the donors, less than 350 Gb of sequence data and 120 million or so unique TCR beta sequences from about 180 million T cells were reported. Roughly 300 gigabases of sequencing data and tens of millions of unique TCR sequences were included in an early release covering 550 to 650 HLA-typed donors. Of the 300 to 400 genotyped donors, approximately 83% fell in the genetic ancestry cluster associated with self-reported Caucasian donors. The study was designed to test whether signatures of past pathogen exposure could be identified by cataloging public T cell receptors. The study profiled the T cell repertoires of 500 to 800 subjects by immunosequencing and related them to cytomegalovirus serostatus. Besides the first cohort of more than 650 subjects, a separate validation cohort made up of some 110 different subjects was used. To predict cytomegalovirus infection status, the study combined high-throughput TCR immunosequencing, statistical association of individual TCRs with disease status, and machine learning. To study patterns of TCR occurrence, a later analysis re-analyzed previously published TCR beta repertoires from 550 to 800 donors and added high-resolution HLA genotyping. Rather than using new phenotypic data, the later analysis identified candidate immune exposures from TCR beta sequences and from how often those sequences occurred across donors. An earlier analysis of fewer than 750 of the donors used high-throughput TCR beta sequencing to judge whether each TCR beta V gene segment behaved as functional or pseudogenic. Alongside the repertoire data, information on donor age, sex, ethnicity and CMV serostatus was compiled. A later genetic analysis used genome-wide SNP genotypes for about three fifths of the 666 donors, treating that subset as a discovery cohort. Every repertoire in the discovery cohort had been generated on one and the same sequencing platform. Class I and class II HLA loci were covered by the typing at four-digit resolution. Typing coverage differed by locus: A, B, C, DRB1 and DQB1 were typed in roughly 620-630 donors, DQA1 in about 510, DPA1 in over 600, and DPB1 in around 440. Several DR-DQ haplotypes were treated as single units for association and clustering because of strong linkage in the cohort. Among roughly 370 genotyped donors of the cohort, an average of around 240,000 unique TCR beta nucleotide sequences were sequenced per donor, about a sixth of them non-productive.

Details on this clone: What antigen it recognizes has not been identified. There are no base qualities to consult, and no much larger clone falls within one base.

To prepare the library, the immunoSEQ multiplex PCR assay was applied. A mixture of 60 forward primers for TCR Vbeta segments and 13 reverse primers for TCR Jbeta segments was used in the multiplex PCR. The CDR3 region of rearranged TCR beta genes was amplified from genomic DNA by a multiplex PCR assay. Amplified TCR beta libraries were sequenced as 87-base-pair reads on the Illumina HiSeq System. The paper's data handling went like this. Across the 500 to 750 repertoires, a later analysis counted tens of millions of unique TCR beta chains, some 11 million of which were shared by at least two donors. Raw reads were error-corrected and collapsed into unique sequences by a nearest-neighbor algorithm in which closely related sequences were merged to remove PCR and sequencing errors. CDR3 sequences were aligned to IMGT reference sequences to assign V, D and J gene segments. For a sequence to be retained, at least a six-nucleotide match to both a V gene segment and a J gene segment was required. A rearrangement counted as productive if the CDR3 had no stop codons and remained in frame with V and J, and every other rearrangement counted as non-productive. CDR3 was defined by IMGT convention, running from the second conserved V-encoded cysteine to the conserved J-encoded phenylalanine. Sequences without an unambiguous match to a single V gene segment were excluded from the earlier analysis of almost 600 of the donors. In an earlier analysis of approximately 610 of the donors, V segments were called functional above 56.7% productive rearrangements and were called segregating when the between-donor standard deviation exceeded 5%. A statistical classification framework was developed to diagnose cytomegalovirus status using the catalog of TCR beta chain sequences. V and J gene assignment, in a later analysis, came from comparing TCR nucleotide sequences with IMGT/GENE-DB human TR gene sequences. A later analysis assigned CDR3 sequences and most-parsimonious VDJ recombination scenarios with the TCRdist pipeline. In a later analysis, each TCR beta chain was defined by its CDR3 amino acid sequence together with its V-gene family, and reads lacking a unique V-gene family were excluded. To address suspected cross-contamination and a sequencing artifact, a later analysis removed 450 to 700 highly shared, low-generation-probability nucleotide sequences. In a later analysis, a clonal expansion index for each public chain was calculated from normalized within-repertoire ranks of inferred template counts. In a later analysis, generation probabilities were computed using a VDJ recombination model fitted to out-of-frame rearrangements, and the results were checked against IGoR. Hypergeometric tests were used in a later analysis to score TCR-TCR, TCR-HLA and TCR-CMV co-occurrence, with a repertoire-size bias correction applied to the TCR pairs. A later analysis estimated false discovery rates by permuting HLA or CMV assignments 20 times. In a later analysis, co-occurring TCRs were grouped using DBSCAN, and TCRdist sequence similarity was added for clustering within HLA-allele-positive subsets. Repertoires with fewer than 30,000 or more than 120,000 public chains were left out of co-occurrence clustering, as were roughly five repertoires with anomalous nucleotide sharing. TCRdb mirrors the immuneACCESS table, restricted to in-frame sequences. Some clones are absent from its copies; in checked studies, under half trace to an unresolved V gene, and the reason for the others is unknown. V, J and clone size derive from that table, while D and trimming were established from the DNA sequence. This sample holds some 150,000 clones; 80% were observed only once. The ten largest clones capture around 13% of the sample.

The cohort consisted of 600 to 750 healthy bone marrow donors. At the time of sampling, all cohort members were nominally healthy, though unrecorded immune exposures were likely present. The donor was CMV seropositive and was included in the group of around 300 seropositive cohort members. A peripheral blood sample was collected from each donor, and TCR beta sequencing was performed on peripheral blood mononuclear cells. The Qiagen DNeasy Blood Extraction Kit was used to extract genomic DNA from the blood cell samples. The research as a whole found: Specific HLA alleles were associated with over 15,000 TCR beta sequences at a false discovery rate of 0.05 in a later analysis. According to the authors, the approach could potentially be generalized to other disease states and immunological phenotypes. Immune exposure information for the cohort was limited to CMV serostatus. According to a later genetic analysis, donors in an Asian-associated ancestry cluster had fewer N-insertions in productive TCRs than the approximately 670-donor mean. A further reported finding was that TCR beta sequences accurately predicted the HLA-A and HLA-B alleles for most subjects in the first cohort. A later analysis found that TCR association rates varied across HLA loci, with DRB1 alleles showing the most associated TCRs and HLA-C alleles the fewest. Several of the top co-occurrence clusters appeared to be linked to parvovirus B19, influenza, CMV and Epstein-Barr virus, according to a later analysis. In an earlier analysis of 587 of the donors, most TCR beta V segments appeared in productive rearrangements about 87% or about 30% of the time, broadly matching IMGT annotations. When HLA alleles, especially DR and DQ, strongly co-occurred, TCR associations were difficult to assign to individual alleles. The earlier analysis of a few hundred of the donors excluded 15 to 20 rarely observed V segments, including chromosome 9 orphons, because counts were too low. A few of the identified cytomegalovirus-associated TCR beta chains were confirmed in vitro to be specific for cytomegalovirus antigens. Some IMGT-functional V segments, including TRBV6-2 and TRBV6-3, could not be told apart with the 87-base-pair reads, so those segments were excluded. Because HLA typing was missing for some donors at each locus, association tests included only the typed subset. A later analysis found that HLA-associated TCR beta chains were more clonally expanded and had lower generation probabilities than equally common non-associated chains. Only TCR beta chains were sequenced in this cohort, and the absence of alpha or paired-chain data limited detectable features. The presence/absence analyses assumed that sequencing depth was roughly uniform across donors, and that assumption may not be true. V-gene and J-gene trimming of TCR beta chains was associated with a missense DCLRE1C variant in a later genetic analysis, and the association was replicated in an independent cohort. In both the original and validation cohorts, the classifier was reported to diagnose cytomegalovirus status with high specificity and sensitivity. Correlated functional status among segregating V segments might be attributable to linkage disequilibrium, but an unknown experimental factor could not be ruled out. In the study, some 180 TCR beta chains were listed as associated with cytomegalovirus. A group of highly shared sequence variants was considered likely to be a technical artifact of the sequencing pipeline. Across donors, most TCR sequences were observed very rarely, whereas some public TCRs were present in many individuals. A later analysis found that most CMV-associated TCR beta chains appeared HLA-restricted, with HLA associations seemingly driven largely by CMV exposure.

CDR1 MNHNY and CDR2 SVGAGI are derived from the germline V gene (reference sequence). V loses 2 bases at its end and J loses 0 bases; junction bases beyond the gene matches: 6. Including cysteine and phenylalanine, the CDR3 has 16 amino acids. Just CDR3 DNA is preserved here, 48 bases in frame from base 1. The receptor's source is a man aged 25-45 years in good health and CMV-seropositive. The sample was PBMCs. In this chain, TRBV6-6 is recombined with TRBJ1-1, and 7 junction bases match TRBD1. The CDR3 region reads CASSYRGPRMNTEAFF. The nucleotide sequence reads TGTGCCAGCAGTTACAGGGGGCCCCGCATGAACACTGAAGCTTTCTTT.